This is a list of T cell receptor beta chains from one sample in a study of early T cells in non-severe SARS-CoV-2 infection. TCRdb reprocessed the 5' RACE reads via MiXCR and lists one record per CDR3 protein. Altogether fewer than 85,000 distinct CDR3 sequences are present, approximately 9.1% being singletons, with the ten largest covering 4.8%. Sequencing was performed on whole blood. The receptor set was obtained from an adult who was a healthcare worker with PCR-confirmed SARS-CoV-2 infection or an uninfected control (not recorded which). CDR3s include the opening cysteine and the closing phenylalanine or tryptophan. D genes are given only for firm matches. Clone size is shown for a subset of rows, as once, few, many or a class of expanded clone.

j_call: TRBJ2-7
d_call: NA
v_call: TRBV7-9
clone_size: many
cdr3_aa: CASSPDSSAYEQYF
cdr3_nt: TGTGCCAGCAGCCCAGACTCCTCCGCGTACGAGCAGTACTTC

j_call: TRBJ2-7
d_call: TRBD1
v_call: TRBV25-1
clone_size: NA
cdr3_aa: CASRRPGGWQYF
cdr3_nt: TGTGCCAGTAGACGCCCAGGGGGTTGGCAGTACTTC

j_call: TRBJ1-1
d_call: NA
v_call: TRBV4-2
clone_size: many
cdr3_aa: CASSQGGFSNTEAFF
cdr3_nt: TGTGCCAGCAGCCAAGGTGGGTTCTCAAACACTGAAGCTTTCTTT

j_call: TRBJ2-5
d_call: NA
v_call: TRBV12-3/TRBV12-4
clone_size: many
cdr3_aa: CASSWGQQETQYF
cdr3_nt: TGTGCCAGCAGTTGGGGTCAGCAAGAGACCCAGTACTTC

j_call: TRBJ2-7
d_call: TRBD2
v_call: TRBV2
clone_size: NA
cdr3_aa: CASSSSGSGYEQYF
cdr3_nt: TGTGCCAGCAGTTCAAGCGGGAGTGGTTACGAGCAGTACTTC

j_call: TRBJ2-4
d_call: TRBD2
v_call: TRBV3-1
clone_size: many
cdr3_aa: CASSQTSGLAKNIQYF
cdr3_nt: TGTGCCAGCAGCCAAACTAGCGGACTAGCCAAAAACATTCAGTACTTC

j_call: TRBJ2-1
d_call: TRBD1
v_call: TRBV7-3
clone_size: many
cdr3_aa: CASSSGQGDEQFF
cdr3_nt: TGTGCCAGCAGCTCGGGACAGGGGGATGAGCAGTTCTTC

j_call: TRBJ2-3
d_call: TRBD2
v_call: TRBV10-1
clone_size: many
cdr3_aa: CASSESSGRSTDTQYF
cdr3_nt: TGCGCCAGCAGTGAGTCGAGCGGGAGAAGCACAGATACGCAGTATTTT

j_call: TRBJ2-7
d_call: TRBD1
v_call: TRBV7-6
clone_size: NA
cdr3_aa: CASSSAGTGGNEQYF
cdr3_nt: TGTGCCAGCAGCTCTGCCGGGACAGGGGGCAACGAGCAGTACTTC

j_call: TRBJ2-3
d_call: NA
v_call: TRBV18
clone_size: few
cdr3_aa: CASSPLSGGSAPTQYF
cdr3_nt: TGTGCCAGCTCACCATTAAGTGGGGGTTCCGCCCCAACGCAGTATTTT

j_call: TRBJ2-7
d_call: NA
v_call: TRBV10-3
clone_size: many
cdr3_aa: CAISRDGTYEQYF
cdr3_nt: TGTGCCATCAGTAGAGACGGGACCTACGAGCAGTACTTC

j_call: TRBJ2-7
d_call: TRBD2
v_call: TRBV7-2
clone_size: few
cdr3_aa: CASSLSPWGRAYEQYF
cdr3_nt: TGTGCCAGCAGCTTATCCCCGTGGGGGAGGGCCTACGAGCAGTACTTC

j_call: TRBJ2-1
d_call: NA
v_call: TRBV2
clone_size: few
cdr3_aa: CASSGKIYNEQFF
cdr3_nt: TGTGCCAGCAGTGGAAAGATCTACAATGAGCAGTTCTTC

j_call: TRBJ2-5
d_call: NA
v_call: TRBV19
clone_size: many
cdr3_aa: CASSKGLDATETQYF
cdr3_nt: TGTGCCAGTAGTAAAGGACTGGATGCCACAGAGACCCAGTACTTC

j_call: TRBJ2-7
d_call: NA
v_call: TRBV6-2/TRBV6-3
clone_size: many
cdr3_aa: CASTHRPPGHGYEQYF
cdr3_nt: TGTGCCAGCACTCACCGGCCGCCGGGACACGGGTACGAGCAGTACTTC

j_call: TRBJ2-1
d_call: NA
v_call: TRBV11-2
clone_size: NA
cdr3_aa: CASSRRDSPRNEQFF
cdr3_nt: TGTGCCAGCAGCCGCCGGGACTCCCCCAGAAATGAGCAGTTCTTC

j_call: TRBJ2-7
d_call: NA
v_call: TRBV11-2
clone_size: NA
cdr3_aa: CASSFQMGRPSGSSRTHLYEQYF
cdr3_nt: TGTGCCAGCAGCTTTCAGATGGGAAGACCCTCGGGATCCAGTAGGACTCATCTCTACGAGCAGTACTTC

j_call: TRBJ2-7
d_call: NA
v_call: TRBV10-2
clone_size: few
cdr3_aa: CASSDQADYYSYEQYF
cdr3_nt: TGCGCCAGCAGTGATCAAGCGGACTACTACTCCTACGAGCAGTACTTC

j_call: TRBJ2-3
d_call: NA
v_call: TRBV5-4
clone_size: few
cdr3_aa: CASSEADPDTQYF
cdr3_nt: TGTGCCAGCTCCGAAGCCGACCCAGATACGCAGTATTTT